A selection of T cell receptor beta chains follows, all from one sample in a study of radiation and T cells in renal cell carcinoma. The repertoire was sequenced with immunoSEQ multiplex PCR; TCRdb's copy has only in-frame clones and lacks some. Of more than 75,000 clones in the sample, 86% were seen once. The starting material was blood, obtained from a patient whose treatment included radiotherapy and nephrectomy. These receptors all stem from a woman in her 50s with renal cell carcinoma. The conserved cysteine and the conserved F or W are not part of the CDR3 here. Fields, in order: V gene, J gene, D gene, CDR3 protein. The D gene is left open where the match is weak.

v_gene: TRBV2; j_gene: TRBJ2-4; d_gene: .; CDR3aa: ASSSSSGAKNIQY
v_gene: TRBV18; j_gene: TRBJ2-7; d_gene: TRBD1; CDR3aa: ASSPLRGLAHEQY
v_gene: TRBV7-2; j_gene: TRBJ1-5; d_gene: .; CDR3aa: ASSFSRDNQPQH
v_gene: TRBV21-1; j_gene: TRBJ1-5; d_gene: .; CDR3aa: ASSKRVPAGQPQH
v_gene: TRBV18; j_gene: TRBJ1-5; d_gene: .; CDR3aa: ASSPPGPNQPQH
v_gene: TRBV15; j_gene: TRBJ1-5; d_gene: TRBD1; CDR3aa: ATSRGGQDQPQH
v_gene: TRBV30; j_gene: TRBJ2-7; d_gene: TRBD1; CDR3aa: AWIPRGRREQY
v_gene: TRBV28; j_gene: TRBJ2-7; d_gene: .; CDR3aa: ASTISWGIYEQY
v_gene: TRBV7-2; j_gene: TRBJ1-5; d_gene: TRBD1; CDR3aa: ASSREGTGGHQPQH
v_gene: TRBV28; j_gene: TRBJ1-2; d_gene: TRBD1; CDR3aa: ASLRGGAGYGYT
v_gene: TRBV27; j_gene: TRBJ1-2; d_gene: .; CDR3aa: ASSSLVGGGYT
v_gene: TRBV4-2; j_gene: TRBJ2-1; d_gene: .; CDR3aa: ASSQDPAGSYNEQF
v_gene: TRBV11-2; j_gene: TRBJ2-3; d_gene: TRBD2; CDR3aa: ASSPGLDGPDTQY
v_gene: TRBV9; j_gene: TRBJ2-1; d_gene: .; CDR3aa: ASSVGQGPEQF
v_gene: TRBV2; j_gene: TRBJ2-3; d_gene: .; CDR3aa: ASIELAATDTQY
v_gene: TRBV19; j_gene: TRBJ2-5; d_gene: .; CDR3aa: ASSPGQGFSGTQY
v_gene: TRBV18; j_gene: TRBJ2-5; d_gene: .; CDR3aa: ASSPRSGIQETQY
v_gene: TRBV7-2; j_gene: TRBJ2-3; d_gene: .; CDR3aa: ASSHYRDTQY
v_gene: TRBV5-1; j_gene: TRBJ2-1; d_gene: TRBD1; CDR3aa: ASSLVGQVSYNEQF
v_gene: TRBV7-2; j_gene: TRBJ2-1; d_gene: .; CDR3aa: ASGRPVEQF
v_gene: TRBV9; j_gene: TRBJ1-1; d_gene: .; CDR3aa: ASSVATYGEAF
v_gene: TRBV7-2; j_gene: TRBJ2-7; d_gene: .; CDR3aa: ASSLSDYEQY
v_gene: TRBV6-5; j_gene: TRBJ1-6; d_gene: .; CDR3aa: ASSPPGRRGGLH
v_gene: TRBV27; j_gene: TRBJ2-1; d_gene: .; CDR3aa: ASLLSEQF
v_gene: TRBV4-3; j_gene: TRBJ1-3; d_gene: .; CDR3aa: ASSQGARSGNTIY
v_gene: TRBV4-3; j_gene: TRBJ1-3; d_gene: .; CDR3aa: ASSQEEEPGNTIY
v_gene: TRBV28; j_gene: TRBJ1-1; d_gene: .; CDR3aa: ASRGPSWGMNTEAF
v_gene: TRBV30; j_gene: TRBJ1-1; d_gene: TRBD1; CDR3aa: AVGTATEAF
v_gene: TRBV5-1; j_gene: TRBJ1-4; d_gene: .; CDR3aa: ASSSDPQRWEGEKLF
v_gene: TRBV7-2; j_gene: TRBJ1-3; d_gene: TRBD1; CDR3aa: ASSTRQGKGNTIY
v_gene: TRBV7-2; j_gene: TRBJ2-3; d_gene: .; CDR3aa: ASSTGTQTTDTQY
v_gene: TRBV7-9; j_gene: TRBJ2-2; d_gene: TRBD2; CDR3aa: ASSLWRGTNTGELF
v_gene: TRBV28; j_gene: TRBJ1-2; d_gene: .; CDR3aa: ASSLSERGYT
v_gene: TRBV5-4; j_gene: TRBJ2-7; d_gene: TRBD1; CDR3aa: ASRQGQSYEQY
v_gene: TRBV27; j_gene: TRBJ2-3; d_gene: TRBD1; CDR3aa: ASSPDRVTDTQY
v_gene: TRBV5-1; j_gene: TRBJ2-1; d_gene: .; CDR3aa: ASSPSSYNEQF
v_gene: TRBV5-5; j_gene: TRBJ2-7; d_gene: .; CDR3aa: ASSRDGGGSYEQY
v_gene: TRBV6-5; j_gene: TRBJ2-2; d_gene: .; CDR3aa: ASSYVGAGELF
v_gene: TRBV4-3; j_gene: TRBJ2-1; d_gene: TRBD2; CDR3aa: ASSQETGLAAIDEQF
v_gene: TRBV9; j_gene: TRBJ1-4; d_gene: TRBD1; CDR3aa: ASSARQGNEKLF
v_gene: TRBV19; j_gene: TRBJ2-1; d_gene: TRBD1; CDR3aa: ASSARTGVYNEQF
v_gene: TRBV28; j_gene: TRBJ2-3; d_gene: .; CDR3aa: ASSPPWGAMDTQY
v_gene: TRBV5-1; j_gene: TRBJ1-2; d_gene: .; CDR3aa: ASSLAQDPYGYT
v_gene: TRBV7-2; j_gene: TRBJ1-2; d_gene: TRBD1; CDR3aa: ASSINHRGLYYGYT
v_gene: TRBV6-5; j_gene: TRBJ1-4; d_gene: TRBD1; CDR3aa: ASSRGGGGGKLF
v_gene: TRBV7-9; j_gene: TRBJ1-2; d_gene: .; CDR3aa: ASSLDGYGYT
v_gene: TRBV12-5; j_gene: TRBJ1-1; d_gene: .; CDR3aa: ASAVVNTEAF
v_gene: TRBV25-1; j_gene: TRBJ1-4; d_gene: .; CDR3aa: ASSETQGRGEKLF
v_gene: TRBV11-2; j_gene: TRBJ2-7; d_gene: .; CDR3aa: ASSLWGGQQY
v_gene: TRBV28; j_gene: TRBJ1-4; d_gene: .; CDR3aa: ASRSDEKLF
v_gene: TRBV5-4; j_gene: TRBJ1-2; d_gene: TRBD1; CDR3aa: ASSPTTGSGYT
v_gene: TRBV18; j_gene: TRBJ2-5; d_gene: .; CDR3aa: ASSPPPGETQY
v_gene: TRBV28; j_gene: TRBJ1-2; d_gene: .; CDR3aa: ASSLGQNYGYT
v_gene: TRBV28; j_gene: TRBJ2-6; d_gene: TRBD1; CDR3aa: ASLGGAGANVLT
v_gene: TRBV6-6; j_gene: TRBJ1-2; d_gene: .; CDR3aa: ASSYSGYGYT
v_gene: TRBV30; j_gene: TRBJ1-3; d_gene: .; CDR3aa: AWSFTSGNTIY
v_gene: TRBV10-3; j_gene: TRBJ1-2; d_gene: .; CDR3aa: AISDGQSYGYT
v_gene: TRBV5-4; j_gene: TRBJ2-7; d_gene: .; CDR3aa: ASSPRGLLLSYEQY
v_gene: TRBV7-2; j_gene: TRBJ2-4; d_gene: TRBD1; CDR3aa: ASSFGRQGVKNIQY
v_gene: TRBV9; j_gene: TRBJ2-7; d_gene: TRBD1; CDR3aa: ASSAGTGLYEQY